This record covers a single TCR beta chain. Methods used by the authors: The assay estimated nucleated cells by amplifying reference gene primers. TCRdb's copy holds only in-frame clones and misses some; the assay was immunoSEQ multiplex PCR. The V and J calls and clone size were taken over from that table, and D and trimming were inferred from the DNA. The sample yields fewer than 150,000 clones, around 86% seen once. These data are taken from a study of blood T cell repertoires in COVID-19. Study as a whole: From T cells, B-cell-depleted T cells, or PBMCs came the material, which was cDNA or gDNA.

Germline loops: CDR1 MNHNY, CDR2 SVGAGI (reference sequence). With 1 base removed from V and 4 bases from J, the gap between germline ends came to 13 bases. This CDR3 region has 15 residues. The J gene is TRBJ1-1, the V gene TRBV6-6, with D maybe TRBD1 (5 bases). The sequenced sample was peripheral blood. The source of this sequence is a woman aged 45-59 years who had recovered from COVID-19. The CDR3 reads CASSYLGRGSTEAFF. CDR3 nucleotides: TGTGCCAGCAGTTACTTAGGACGGGGGAGCACTGAAGCTTTCTTT.